Listed here is a single TCR beta chain. Antigen unknown. The data were taken from a study of cytomegalovirus exposure and HLA in healthy donors. Use of 60 Vbeta and 13 Jbeta primers characterized the PCR. The assay was immunoSEQ multiplex PCR, and TCRdb's table has in-frame clones only and misses some. The sample has some 160,000 clones; roughly 80% are singletons. V was pared by 5 bases and J by 2 bases, with 10 bases between. Germline V CDR1 and CDR2: ENHRY, SYGVKD. The CDR3 totals 13 residues. Study-level results: An observed cluster of highly shared sequence variants was recorded as a likely sequencing artifact. According to a later analysis, most TCR beta chains associated with CMV appeared HLA-restricted.

The sequenced sample was PBMCs. This receptor was identified in a male donor in good health and CMV-seronegative. This rearrangement joins TRBV10-3 to TRBJ2-7, with unresolved D. The DNA of the CDR3 is TGTGCCATCAGTCGGCAGGCCCCCTACGAGCAGTACTTC. This sequence encodes CAISRQAPYEQYF.